The 19 T cell receptor beta chains reported below all come from one sample, sequenced in a study of shared clonotypes between healthy human individuals. Naive CD8 cells lacked CD45RO, underwent positive selection for CCR7 and left out terminally differentiated effector memory CD45RA+ cells. This table comes from immunoSEQ multiplex PCR, and its TCRdb copy is limited to in-frame clones, with some not included. Of about 750,000 clones in the sample, 92% were seen once. Sequencing was performed on naive CD8+ T cells sorted from blood. The receptors shown here come from a man younger than 40 in good health.

This rearrangement joins TRBV29-1 to TRBJ1-1; weak D call: TRBD1 (6 bases). CDR1 and CDR2 from the germline V gene are SQVTM and ANQGSEA. The V and J ends lost 7 bases and 0 bases respectively, with 15 bases between them. The CDR3 runs to 14 residues. CDR3 sequence (DNA): TGCAGCGGCAACAGGGTAGGGGTGAACACTGAAGCTTTCTTT. Its translation is CSGNRVGVNTEAFF.

This clone has only one observation. The genes are TRBV9 and TRBJ2-1, with 8 bases lining up with TRBD2. Germline V gene data show CDR1 as SGDLS and CDR2 as YYNGEE. The CDR3 contains 17 residues. The ends lost 0 bases at V and 0 bases at J; junction bases unmatched: 5. The CDR3 spells CASSVGVGTSSYNEQFF. CDR3 nucleotide sequence: TGTGCCAGCAGCGTAGGTGTAGGGACTAGCTCCTACAATGAGCAGTTCTTC.

This chain uses TRBV4-3 with TRBJ2-3; a possible D gene is TRBD2 (7 bases). Germline CDR1 and CDR2: LGHNA and YSLEER. With 3 bases removed from V and 1 base from J, the gap between germline ends came to 17 bases. This CDR3 contains 17 residues. DNA for the CDR3: TGCGCCAGCAGCCACGATCCTAGAGGGGGGGGCACAGATACGCAGTATTTT. Protein sequence: CASSHDPRGGGTDTQYF.

The rearrangement uses TRBV5-1 and TRBJ2-6; perhaps TRBD2 as D (6 bases). Germline CDR1 SGHRS, CDR2 YFSETQ. Trimming removed 0 bases from V and 0 bases from J, with 13 bases in between. The CDR3 covers 18 residues. CDR3 DNA sequence: TGCGCCAGCAGCTTGGAGGGACTCACCCGCTCTGGGGCCAACGTCCTGACTTTC. Protein: CASSLEGLTRSGANVLTF.

As concerns this clone: Other DNA sequences in this specimen translate into the identical CDR3. The rearrangement joins TRBV5-1 to TRBJ1-1, with D uncertain. The V gene lost 2 bases and the J gene lost 1 base, with 3 bases spanning the gap. From germline, CDR1 is SGHRS and CDR2 YFSETQ. CDR3 length: 12 amino acids. CDR3 coding DNA: TGCGCCAGCAGCTTTGGGAACACTGAAGCTTTCTTT. Amino acid sequence: CASSFGNTEAFF.

CDR3 nucleotide sequence: TGTGCCAGCAGTGATCCCCGAGGGACAAAGCAAGAGACCCAGTACTTC. Its protein product is CASSDPRGTKQETQYF. The rearrangement uses TRBV6-1 and TRBJ2-5; tentatively, D is TRBD1 (6 bases). This CDR3 has 16 residues. Germline V gene data show CDR1 as MNHNS and CDR2 as SASEGT. V was shortened by 3 bases and J by 2 bases, with 16 bases between the two germline ends.

This sequence joins TRBV2 and TRBJ2-3, with a weak D call TRBD2 (6 bases). The V and J ends lost 7 bases and 0 bases respectively, with 20 bases between them. Germline V gene lookup returns CDR1 SNHLY and CDR2 FYNNEI. This CDR3 comprises 17 residues. CDR3 sequence reads: CASTLASDGASTDTQYF. CDR3 in DNA: TGTGCCAGCACCCTCGCTAGCGATGGGGCTAGCACAGATACGCAGTATTTT.

In nucleotides, the CDR3 is TGTGCCAGCAGCCAATTAGCGGGAGTCGACGAGCAGTACTTC. Protein sequence: CASSQLAGVDEQYF. The chain couples TRBV14 to TRBJ2-7; 9 bases align to TRBD2. V lost 2 bases, J lost 5 bases, and 4 bases stayed unmatched. The CDR3 runs 14 residues. CDR1 and CDR2 (germline): SGHDN, FVKESK.

The CDR3 bases are TGTGCCAGCAGGTGGGGTAGCGGGACGGAGTTTATGAACACTGAAGCTTTCTTT. As protein: CASRWGSGTEFMNTEAFF. The chain joins TRBV28 to TRBJ1-1; perhaps TRBD1 as D (5 bases). Germline V gene data show CDR1 as MDHEN and CDR2 as SYDVKM. The CDR3 runs to 18 residues. V was shortened by 6 bases and J by 0 bases, with 23 bases between the two germline ends.

On this clone itself: The same CDR3 is also encoded by other DNA sequences in this sample. The chain has TRBV9 and TRBJ1-2, with 7 bases aligning to TRBD1. The V gene's germline CDR1 is SGDLS and CDR2 YYNGEE. This CDR3 comprises 14 residues. J lost 4 bases, V lost 3 bases, and 6 bases had no gene match. This CDR3 is CASSGAQGGYGYTF. In DNA form, the CDR3 reads TGTGCCAGCAGCGGGGCCCAGGGGGGCTATGGCTACACCTTC.

A note on this clone: This sample also contains other DNA sequences that code for the same CDR3. The chain links TRBV5-1 to TRBJ1-1; D gene uncertain. Germline CDR1 reads SGHRS; CDR2 reads YFSETQ. CDR3 length equals 11 residues. V lost 5 bases, J lost 1 base, and 3 bases lay in between. The CDR3 DNA reads as TGCGCCAGCAGAGGGAACACTGAAGCTTTCTTT. It codes for CASRGNTEAFF.

The chain joins TRBV10-3 to TRBJ1-1; TRBD1 aligns across 7 bases. The ends lost 7 bases at V and 4 bases at J; junction bases unmatched: 15. The V gene's germline CDR1 is ENHRY and CDR2 SYGVKD. This CDR3 is 16 amino acids long. The CDR3 DNA reads TGTGCCATCATGGTTTCCGGACAGGTTGGGAGCACTGAAGCTTTCTTT. This encodes CAIMVSGQVGSTEAFF.

The gene calls are TRBV4-1 and TRBJ2-1, with 8 bases matching TRBD2. From germline, CDR1 is MGHRA and CDR2 YSYEKL. The CDR3 loop spans 16 amino acids. J gave up 4 bases and V 0 bases, and 5 bases lay outside the gene matches. The CDR3 nucleotides are TGCGCCAGCAGCCAAGAGTTTACTAGCGGTTACAATGAGCAGTTCTTC. It is translated as CASSQEFTSGYNEQFF.

The chain has TRBV7-8 and TRBJ2-1; TRBD2 matches at 9 bases. This CDR3 has 15 amino acids. V lost 8 bases, J lost 6 bases, and 11 bases stayed unmatched. The germline V gene has CDR1 SGHVS and CDR2 FQNEAQ. The CDR3 coding sequence is TGTGCCAGCGGTAGCGGGAGATATGGGGCCAATGAGCAGTTCTTC. Its translation is CASGSGRYGANEQFF.

The chain recombines TRBV30 with TRBJ1-2; TRBD1 might be the D (6 bases). The CDR3 sequence is 13 residues long. CDR1 is GTSNPN, CDR2 SVGIG, per germline (reference sequence). The V end lost 1 base, the J end lost 14 bases, and 20 bases lay between the germline ends. This CDR3 is CAWSEGHQLYFTF. The CDR3 nucleotides read TGTGCCTGGAGTGAGGGACATCAGCTATATTTTACCTTC.

J is TRBJ1-3 and V is TRBV10-3; maybe TRBD1 (6 bases). Trimming cost V 3 bases and J 1 base, with 10 bases left between them. This CDR3 has 15 residues. Germline V gene data show CDR1 as ENHRY and CDR2 as SYGVKD. The CDR3 coding sequence is TGTGCCATCAGTGAAGTAGGGGGTTCTGGAAACACCATATATTTT. Its protein product is CAISEVGGSGNTIYF.

This clone is a singleton in its sample. The chain employs TRBV4-1 and TRBJ2-3, with no clear D. This CDR3 is 12 amino acids long. Germline CDR1 reads MGHRA; CDR2 reads YSYEKL. Between the trimmed V and J ends, which lost 3 bases and 7 bases, there was a span of 8 bases. The CDR3, as DNA: TGCGCCAGCAGCCAGGACCTTTATACGCAGTATTTT. Amino acids: CASSQDLYTQYF.

The chain is built from TRBV25-1 and TRBJ2-1; the match to TRBD2 covers 8 bases. With 5 bases clipped from V and 6 bases from J, the junction kept 18 bases outside the gene matches. This CDR3 has 18 residues. Germline CDR1 is MGHDK and CDR2 is SYGVNS. The CDR3 sequence is CASSLGGGVFGLTNEQFF. Written as DNA, the CDR3 is TGTGCCAGCAGTCTCGGGGGGGGCGTGTTTGGCCTTACCAATGAGCAGTTCTTC.

The chain couples TRBV5-5 to TRBJ2-7, with D perhaps matching TRBD2 (5 bases). Germline CDR1 is SGHKS and CDR2 is YYEKEE (reference sequence). V was shortened by 7 bases and J by 3 bases, with 14 bases between the two germline ends. The CDR3 is 13 residues long. The CDR3 coding sequence is TGTGCCAGCGCCCCGGGATCATACTACGAGCAGTACTTC. Protein sequence: CASAPGSYYEQYF.